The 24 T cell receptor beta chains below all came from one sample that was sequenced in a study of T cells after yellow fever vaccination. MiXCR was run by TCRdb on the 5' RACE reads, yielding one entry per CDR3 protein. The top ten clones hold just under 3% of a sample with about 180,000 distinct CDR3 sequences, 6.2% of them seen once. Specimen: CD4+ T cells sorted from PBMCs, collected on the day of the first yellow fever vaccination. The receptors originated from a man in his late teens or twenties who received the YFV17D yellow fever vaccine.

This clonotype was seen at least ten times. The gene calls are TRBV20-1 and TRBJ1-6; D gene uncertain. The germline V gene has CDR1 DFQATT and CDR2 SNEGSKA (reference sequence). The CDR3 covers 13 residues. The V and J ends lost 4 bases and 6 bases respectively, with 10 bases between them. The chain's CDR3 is CSAIGQTNSPLHF. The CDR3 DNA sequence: TGCAGTGCTATCGGGCAGACTAATTCACCCCTCCACTTT.

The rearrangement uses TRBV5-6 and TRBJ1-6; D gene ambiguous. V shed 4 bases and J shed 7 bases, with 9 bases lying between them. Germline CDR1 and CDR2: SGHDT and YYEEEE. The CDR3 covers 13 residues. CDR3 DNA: TGTGCCAGCAGCAACACGGGCAATTCACCCCTCCACTTT. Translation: CASSNTGNSPLHF.

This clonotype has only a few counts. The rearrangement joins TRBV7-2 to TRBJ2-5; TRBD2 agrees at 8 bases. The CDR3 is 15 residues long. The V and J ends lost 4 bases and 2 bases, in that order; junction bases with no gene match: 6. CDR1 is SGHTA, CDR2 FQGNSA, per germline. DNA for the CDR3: TGTGCCAGCAGCTCACTAGCGGAGTCACAAGAGACCCAGTACTTC. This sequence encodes CASSSLAESQETQYF.

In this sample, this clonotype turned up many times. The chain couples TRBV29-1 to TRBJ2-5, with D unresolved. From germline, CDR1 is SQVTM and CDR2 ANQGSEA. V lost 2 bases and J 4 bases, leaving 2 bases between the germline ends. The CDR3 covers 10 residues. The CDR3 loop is CSVERETQYF. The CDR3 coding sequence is TGCAGCGTTGAAAGAGAGACCCAGTACTTC.

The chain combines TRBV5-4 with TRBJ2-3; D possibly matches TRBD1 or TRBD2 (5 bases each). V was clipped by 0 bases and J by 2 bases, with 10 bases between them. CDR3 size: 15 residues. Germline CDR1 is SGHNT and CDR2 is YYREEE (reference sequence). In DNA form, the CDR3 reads TGTGCCAGCAGCTTGGCATCGGGGCCCACAGATACGCAGTATTTT. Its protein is CASSLASGPTDTQYF.

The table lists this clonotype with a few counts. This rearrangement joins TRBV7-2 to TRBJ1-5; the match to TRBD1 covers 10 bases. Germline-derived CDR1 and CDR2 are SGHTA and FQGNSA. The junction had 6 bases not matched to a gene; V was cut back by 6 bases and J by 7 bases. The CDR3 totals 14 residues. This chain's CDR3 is CASSLAGQGQPQHF. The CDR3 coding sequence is TGTGCCAGCAGTCTGGCGGGACAGGGGCAGCCCCAGCATTTT. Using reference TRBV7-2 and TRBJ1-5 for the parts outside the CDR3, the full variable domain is GAGVSQSPSNKVTEKGKDVELRCDPISGHTALYWYRQSLGQGLEFLIYFQGNSAPDKSGLPSDRFSAERTGGSVSTLTIQRTQQEDSAVYLCASSLAGQGQPQHFGDGTRLSIL.

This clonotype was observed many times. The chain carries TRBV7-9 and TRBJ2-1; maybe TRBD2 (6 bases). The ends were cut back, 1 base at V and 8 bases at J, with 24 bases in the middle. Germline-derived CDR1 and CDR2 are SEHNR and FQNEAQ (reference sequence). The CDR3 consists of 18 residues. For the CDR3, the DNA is TGTGCCAGCAGCTTAGGTTCTTTCGGGGGAGTATTTGGGGATGAGCAGTTCTTC. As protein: CASSLGSFGGVFGDEQFF.

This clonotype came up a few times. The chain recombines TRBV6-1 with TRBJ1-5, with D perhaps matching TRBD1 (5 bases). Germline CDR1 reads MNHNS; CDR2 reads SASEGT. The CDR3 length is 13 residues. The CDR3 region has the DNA TGTGCAGGCGGACACGCCGACTTGAAGCCCCAGCATTTT. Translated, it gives CAGGHADLKPQHF.

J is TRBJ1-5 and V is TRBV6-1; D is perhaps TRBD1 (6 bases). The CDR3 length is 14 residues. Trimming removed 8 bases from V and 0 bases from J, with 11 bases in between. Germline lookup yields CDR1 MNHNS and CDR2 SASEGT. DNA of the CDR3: TGTGCCAGCGTGTGGGGGGCTAGCAATCAGCCCCAGCATTTT. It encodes CASVWGASNQPQHF.

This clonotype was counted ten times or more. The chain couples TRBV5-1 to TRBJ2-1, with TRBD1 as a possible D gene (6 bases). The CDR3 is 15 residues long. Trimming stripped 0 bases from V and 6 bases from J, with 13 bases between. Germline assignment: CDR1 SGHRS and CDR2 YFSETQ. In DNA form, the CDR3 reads TGCGCCAGCAGCTTGGCGCCAGGGGAAGGCAATGAGCAGTTCTTC. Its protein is CASSLAPGEGNEQFF.

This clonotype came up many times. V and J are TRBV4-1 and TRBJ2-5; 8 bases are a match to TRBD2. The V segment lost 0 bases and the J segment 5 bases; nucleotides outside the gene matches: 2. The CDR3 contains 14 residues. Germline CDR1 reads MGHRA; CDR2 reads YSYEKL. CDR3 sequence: CASSQDPSGETQYF. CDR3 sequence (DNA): TGCGCCAGCAGCCAAGATCCTAGCGGGGAGACCCAGTACTTC.

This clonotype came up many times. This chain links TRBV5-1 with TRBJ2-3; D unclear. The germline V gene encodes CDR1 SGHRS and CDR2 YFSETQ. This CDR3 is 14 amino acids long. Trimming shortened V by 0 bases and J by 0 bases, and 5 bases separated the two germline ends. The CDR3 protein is CASSLATSTDTQYF. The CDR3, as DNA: TGCGCCAGCAGCTTGGCTACTAGCACAGATACGCAGTATTTT. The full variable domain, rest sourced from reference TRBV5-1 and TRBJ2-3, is KAGVTQTPRYLIKTRGQQVTLSCSPISGHRSVSWYQQTPGQGLQFLFEYFSETQRNKGNFPGRFSGRQFSNSRSEMNVSTLELGDSALYLCASSLATSTDTQYFGPGTRLTVL.

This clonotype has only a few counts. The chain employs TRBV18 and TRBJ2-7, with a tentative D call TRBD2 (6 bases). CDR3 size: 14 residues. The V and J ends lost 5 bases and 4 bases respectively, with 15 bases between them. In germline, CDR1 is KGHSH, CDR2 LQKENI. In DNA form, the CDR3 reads TGTGCCAGCTCATCGCAGGGACTGGGGTACGAGCAGTACGTC. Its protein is CASSSQGLGYEQYV.

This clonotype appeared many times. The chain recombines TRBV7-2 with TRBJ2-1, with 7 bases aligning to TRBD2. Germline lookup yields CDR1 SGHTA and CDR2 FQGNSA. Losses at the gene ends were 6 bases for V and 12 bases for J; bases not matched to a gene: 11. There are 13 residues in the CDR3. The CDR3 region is CASRGASGLGQFF. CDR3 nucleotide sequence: TGTGCCAGCAGGGGTGCTAGCGGCCTAGGGCAGTTCTTC. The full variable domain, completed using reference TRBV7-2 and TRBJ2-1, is GAGVSQSPSNKVTEKGKDVELRCDPISGHTALYWYRQSLGQGLEFLIYFQGNSAPDKSGLPSDRFSAERTGGSVSTLTIQRTQQEDSAVYLCASRGASGLGQFFGPGTRLTVL.

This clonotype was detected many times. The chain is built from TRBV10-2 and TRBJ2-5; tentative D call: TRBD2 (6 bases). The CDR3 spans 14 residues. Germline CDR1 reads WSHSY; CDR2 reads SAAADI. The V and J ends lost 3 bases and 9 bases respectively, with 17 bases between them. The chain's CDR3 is CASSDPTGGGAQYF. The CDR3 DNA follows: TGCGCCAGCAGTGATCCAACCGGGGGTGGGGCCCAGTACTTC.

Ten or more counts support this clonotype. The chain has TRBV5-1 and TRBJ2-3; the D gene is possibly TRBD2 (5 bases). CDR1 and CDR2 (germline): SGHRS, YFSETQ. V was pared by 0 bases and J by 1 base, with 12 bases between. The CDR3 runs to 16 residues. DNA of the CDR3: TGCGCCAGCAGCTTGGAGGGCAGGCGGGGCACAGATACGCAGTATTTT. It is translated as CASSLEGRRGTDTQYF.

This chain's CDR3 is CASSVDPRDSAYEQYF. CDR3 DNA: TGTGCCAGCAGCGTTGACCCGCGGGACAGCGCCTACGAGCAGTACTTC. The chain links TRBV9 to TRBJ2-7; TRBD1 is a possible D gene (7 bases). The CDR3 is 16 amino acids. Germline values: CDR1 SGDLS, CDR2 YYNGEE. Trimming removed 2 bases from V and 2 bases from J, with 17 bases in between.

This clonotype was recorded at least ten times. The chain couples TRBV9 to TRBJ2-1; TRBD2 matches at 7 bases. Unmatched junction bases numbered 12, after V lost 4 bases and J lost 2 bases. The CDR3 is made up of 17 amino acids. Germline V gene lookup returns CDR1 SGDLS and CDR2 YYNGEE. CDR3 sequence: CASSPRRGGTTYNEQFF. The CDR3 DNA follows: TGTGCCAGCAGCCCCCGACGGGGAGGGACTACCTACAATGAGCAGTTCTTC.

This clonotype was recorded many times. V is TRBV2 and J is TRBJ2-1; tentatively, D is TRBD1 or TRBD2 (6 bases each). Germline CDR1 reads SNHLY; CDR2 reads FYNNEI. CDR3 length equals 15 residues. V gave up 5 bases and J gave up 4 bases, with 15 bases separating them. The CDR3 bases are TGTGCCAGCAGTCCGACAGGAGGGGGATACAATGAGCAGTTCTTC. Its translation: CASSPTGGGYNEQFF.

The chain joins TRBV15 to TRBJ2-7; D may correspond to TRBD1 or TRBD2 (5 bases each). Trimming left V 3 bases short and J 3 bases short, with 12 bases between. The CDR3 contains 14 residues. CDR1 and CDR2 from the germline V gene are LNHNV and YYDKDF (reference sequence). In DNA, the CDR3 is TGTGCCACCAGCAGGGGGGACCGAGACTACGAGCAGTACGTC. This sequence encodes CATSRGDRDYEQYV.

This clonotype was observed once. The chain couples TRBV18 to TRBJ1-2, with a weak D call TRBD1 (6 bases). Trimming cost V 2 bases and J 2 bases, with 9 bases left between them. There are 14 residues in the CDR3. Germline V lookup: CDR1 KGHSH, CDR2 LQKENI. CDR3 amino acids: CASSPGQRNYGYTF. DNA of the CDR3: TGTGCCAGCTCACCAGGACAGAGAAACTATGGCTACACCTTC.

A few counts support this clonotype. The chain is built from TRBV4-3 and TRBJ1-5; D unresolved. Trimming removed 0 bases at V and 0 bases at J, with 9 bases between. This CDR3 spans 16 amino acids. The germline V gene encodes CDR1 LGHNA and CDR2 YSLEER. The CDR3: CASSQDFSYSNQPQHF. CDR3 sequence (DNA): TGCGCCAGCAGCCAAGATTTTAGTTATAGCAATCAGCCCCAGCATTTT.

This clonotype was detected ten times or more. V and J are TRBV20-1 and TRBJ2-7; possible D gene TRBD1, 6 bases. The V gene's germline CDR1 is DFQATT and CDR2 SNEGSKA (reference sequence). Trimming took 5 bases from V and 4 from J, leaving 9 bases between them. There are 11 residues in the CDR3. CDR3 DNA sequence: TGCAGTGCTTACAGGGTTTACGAGCAGTACTTC. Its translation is CSAYRVYEQYF.

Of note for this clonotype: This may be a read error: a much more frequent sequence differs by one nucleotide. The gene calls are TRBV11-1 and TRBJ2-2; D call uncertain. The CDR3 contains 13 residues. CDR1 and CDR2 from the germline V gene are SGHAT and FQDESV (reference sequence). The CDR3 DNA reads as TGTACCAGCACCCACGGTGTAACCGGGGAGCTGTTTTTT. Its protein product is CTSTHGVTGELFF.